Each of the 8 T cell receptor beta chains below was sequenced from the same sample in a study of control samples from healthy donors and cancer patients. Sequencing used immunoSEQ multiplex PCR; TCRdb keeps in-frame clones, though not all of them. The sample contains about 110,000 clones, 80% to 90% of which appear only once. The sequencing input was blood. These receptors originate from a woman aged 45-65 years in good health.

This clone was counted a single time. Its ends do not fully match the called genes, so a read error is possible. The chain uses TRBV11-3 and TRBJ2-2; 8 bases are shared with TRBD2. In germline, CDR1 is SGHNT, CDR2 YENEEA. The length of the CDR3 is 15 residues. CDR3 protein: CASSLRGGNAGELFF. DNA of the CDR3: TGTGCCAGCAGCTTACGCGGGGGGAACGCCGGGGAGCTGTTTTTT. Full variable domain (outside the CDR3, taken from reference TRBV11-3 and TRBJ2-2): EAGVVQSPRYKIIEKKQPVAFWCNPISGHNTLYWYLQNLGQGPELLIRYENEEAVDDSQLPKDRFSAERLKGVDSTLKIQPAELGDSAVYLCASSLRGGNAGELFFGEGSRLTVL.

This rearrangement joins TRBV5-6 to TRBJ1-2; D is unresolved. Looked up from germline, CDR1 is SGHDT and CDR2 is YYEEEE. V was shortened by 0 bases and J by 2 bases, with 8 bases between the two germline ends. This CDR3 region has 14 residues. The CDR3 spells CASSLAGRNYGYTF. The CDR3 bases are TGTGCCAGCAGCTTGGCTGGCAGAAACTATGGCTACACCTTC.

The J gene is TRBJ2-1, the V gene TRBV20-1, with D unclear. CDR1 is DFQATT, CDR2 SNEGSKA, per germline (reference sequence). The CDR3 is made up of 10 amino acids. The germline V and J ends were trimmed by 6 bases and 7 bases, with 7 bases remaining between them. The CDR3: CSASYNEQFF. CDR3 bases: TGCAGTGCAAGTTATAATGAGCAGTTCTTC.

The chain couples TRBV27 to TRBJ1-1; D is unresolved. V was shortened by 0 bases and J by 7 bases, with 9 bases between the two germline ends. Germline lookup yields CDR1 MNHEY and CDR2 SMNVEV (reference sequence). The CDR3 extends over 13 amino acids. CDR3 protein: CASSLSWQYEAFF. The CDR3 DNA sequence: TGTGCCAGCAGTTTATCGTGGCAGTATGAAGCTTTCTTT.

This chain uses TRBV5-6 with TRBJ2-7; 11 bases align to TRBD2. Germline loops: CDR1 SGHDT, CDR2 YYEEEE. The CDR3 contains 19 residues. Trimming cost V 0 bases and J 1 base; bases outside gene matches: 12. The CDR3 is CASSLGPPRIAGGSYEQYV. The DNA for the CDR3 is TGTGCCAGCAGCTTGGGCCCGCCCCGGATAGCGGGAGGGTCCTACGAGCAGTACGTC.

CDR3 amino acids: CASSSDSRTQYF. DNA of the CDR3: TGCGCCAGCAGTTCCGACTCCAGGACGCAGTATTTT. The chain is built from TRBV10-2 and TRBJ2-3; D is undetermined. CDR1 is WSHSY and CDR2 is SAAADI in the germline V gene. Trimming pared 5 bases from V and 9 bases from J, leaving 12 bases between. The CDR3 totals 12 residues.

The chain's CDR3 is CASSPAAGAPQETQYF. CDR3 DNA: TGTGCCAGCAGCCCCGCCGCAGGGGCACCTCAAGAGACCCAGTACTTC. The V call is TRBV7-3, the J call TRBJ2-5; D is possibly TRBD1 (6 bases). Between the trimmed V and J ends, which lost 5 bases and 2 bases, there was a span of 18 bases. The germline V gene encodes CDR1 SGHTA and CDR2 FQGTGA. This CDR3 is 16 amino acids long.

The chain joins TRBV5-1 to TRBJ2-5; no clear D gene. The V gene's germline CDR1 is SGHRS and CDR2 YFSETQ. The CDR3 is made up of 18 amino acids. The V end lost 0 bases, the J end lost 5 bases, and 23 bases lay between the germline ends. The CDR3 protein is CASSLGSITTPFGETQYF. CDR3 sequence (DNA): TGCGCCAGCAGCTTGGGTTCTATAACGACCCCTTTTGGGGAGACCCAGTACTTC.